This is a list of T cell receptor beta chains from one sample in a study of regulatory T cells in long-lasting Graves disease. MiXCR, applied by TCRdb to the multiplex PCR reads, yields one record per CDR3 protein. In the table there are roughly 490,000 distinct CDR3 sequences, approximately 23% of which are singletons. The sequenced sample was peripheral blood mononuclear cells (PBMCs), obtained when the disease was refractory, from a patient treated with antithyroid drugs. The receptors derive from a female donor with Graves disease. Both conserved end residues are part of each CDR3. A D gene is named only where the DNA matches it firmly. Clone sizes are given selectively: once, few, many, or a class where the clone is expanded.

cdr3_nt cdr3_aa v_call d_call j_call clone_size
TGCAGTGCTCCAGGGGGCAGCAGCAATCAGCCCCAGCGTTTT CSAPGGSSNQPQRF TRBV20-1 TRBD1 TRBJ1-5 .
TGTGCCAGCAGCTTAGCGGGGACAGGGATTTACGAGCAGTACTTC CASSLAGTGIYEQYF TRBV7-6 TRBD1 TRBJ2-7 .
TGTGCCAGCAGTTCGGCCCTTGAAGCTTTCTTT CASSSALEAFF TRBV5-6 . TRBJ1-1 .
TGCGCCAGCAGCTTGGTACCCGGGTCCTACAATGAGCAGTTCTTC CASSLVPGSYNEQFF TRBV5-1 . TRBJ2-1 .
TGTGCCAGCCGCTGGACAGCTACGAACACCGGGGAGCTGTTTTTT CASRWTATNTGELFF TRBV10-3 . TRBJ2-2 .
TGTGCCAGCAACCCTGATCAGGGGCACGAGCAGTACTTC CASNPDQGHEQYF TRBV2 . TRBJ2-7 many
TGTGCCAGCAGCTTATCCCAGGGAAGGTCCGGGGAGCTGTTTTTT CASSLSQGRSGELFF TRBV7-6 . TRBJ2-2 .
TGTGCCAGCAGCCCTAGCCCAGATACGCAGTATTTT CASSPSPDTQYF TRBV7-3 . TRBJ2-3 .
TGTGCCAGCAGTTATTATAGGTTCAGGGGAGGGCAGCCCCAGCATTTT CASSYYRFRGGQPQHF TRBV12-3/TRBV12-4 . TRBJ1-5 many
TGTGCCAGCAGAACTACGGGAGACACCGGGGAGCTGTTTTTT CASRTTGDTGELFF TRBV6-1 . TRBJ2-2 many
TGTGCCATCAGCGAAGGGACAGGGTACTATGGCTACACCTTC CAISEGTGYYGYTF TRBV10-3 TRBD1 TRBJ1-2 .
TGTGCCAGCAGCTTACAAGATCGGGAGACCCAGTACTTC CASSLQDRETQYF TRBV7-3 . TRBJ2-5 few
TGTGCCAGTATCCGAGGCAACTTTGAAGCTTTCTTT CASIRGNFEAFF TRBV19 . TRBJ1-1 .
TGTGCCAGCAGGGGGAACGGAGAGACCCAGTACTTC CASRGNGETQYF TRBV2 . TRBJ2-5 many
TGCGCCAGCAGCTCCGACCCTAATGAGCAGTTCTTC CASSSDPNEQFF TRBV5-1 . TRBJ2-1 few
TGTGCCAGCAGGGGACTGGCGAAAGAGACCCAGTACTTC CASRGLAKETQYF TRBV11-2 . TRBJ2-5 few
TGTGCCAGCAGCCTGACAGGGGGAATCACTGAAGCTTTCTTT CASSLTGGITEAFF TRBV5-5 TRBD1 TRBJ1-1 .
TGTGCCAGCAGCCATTGGGGACAGGGCCTTTCCTACGAGCAGTACTTC CASSHWGQGLSYEQYF TRBV6-2/TRBV6-3 TRBD1 TRBJ2-7 .
TGTGCCAGCAGCCGAAGAGAGACCCAGTACTTC CASSRRETQYF TRBV6-1 . TRBJ2-5 many
TGTGCCAGCAGTGAGGTCAAGACCCAAGAGACCCAGTACTTC CASSEVKTQETQYF TRBV2 . TRBJ2-5 many
TGCAGTGCTAGAATAAGTGAGTTAGAAGCTTTCTTT CSARISELEAFF TRBV20-1 . TRBJ1-1 many
TGTGCCAGCAGTTTATCTTTCCCTGGAAACACCATATATTTT CASSLSFPGNTIYF TRBV28 . TRBJ1-3 .
TGTGCCAGCAGTTCTGGGCTGGGAATGTACACTGAAGCTTTCTTT CASSSGLGMYTEAFF TRBV6-5 . TRBJ1-1 many
TGTGCCAGCAGTCGTACAGGGCCCTACGAGCAGTACTTC CASSRTGPYEQYF TRBV7-8 . TRBJ2-7 many
TGCAGCGTTGGGAGGATCGGGACAGTGAGCGAGCAGTACTTC CSVGRIGTVSEQYF TRBV29-1 TRBD1 TRBJ2-7 many
TGCGCCAGCAGCCAAGATCCTAGCGGGGGATATACCGGGGAGCTGTTTTTT CASSQDPSGGYTGELFF TRBV4-3 TRBD2 TRBJ2-2 once
TGCGCCAGCAGCTTGAGGACACAGAACACTGAAGCTTTCTTT CASSLRTQNTEAFF TRBV5-1 . TRBJ1-1 few
TGCAGTGCTAGAGATCGCGCAGGGGGCGCGGTTGGCTACACCTTC CSARDRAGGAVGYTF TRBV20-1 TRBD1 TRBJ1-2 few
TGTGCCAGCAGCCAAGATACCAGAACACGGGATGAAAAACTGTTTTTT CASSQDTRTRDEKLFF TRBV3-1 . TRBJ1-4 few
TGTGCCAGCTCACCAGGGACAGAGGAAGCTGAAAAACTGTTTTTT CASSPGTEEAEKLFF TRBV18 TRBD1 TRBJ1-4 .
TGTGCCAGCAGCCAACCTAGCCGGGACAGGACCTACGAGCAGTACTTC CASSQPSRDRTYEQYF TRBV28 TRBD1 TRBJ2-7 many
TGTGCCAGCAGTATGGGGACAAATACTAACTATGGCTACACCTTC CASSMGTNTNYGYTF TRBV2 . TRBJ1-2 many
TGTGCCTGGACGGGGGCCTCCTACAATGAGCAGTTCTTC CAWTGASYNEQFF TRBV30 . TRBJ2-1 few
TGTGCCAGCAGCTTAAGCGAGCAGTACTTC CASSLSEQYF TRBV7-9 . TRBJ2-7 .
TGTGCCATCAGTCGTCGACTAGCGGGGGAGCAGTACTTC CAISRRLAGEQYF TRBV10-3 TRBD2 TRBJ2-7 .
TGTGCCAGTCACGGGAGGGGGATCTGGTACACTGAAGCTTTCTTT CASHGRGIWYTEAFF TRBV19 . TRBJ1-1 once
TGTGCCAGCAGCTTGGGTCCTGACGCGGAGACCCAGTACTTC CASSLGPDAETQYF TRBV5-6 . TRBJ2-5 .
TGTGCCAGCAGTGAGGCCGATCAGCCCCAGCATTTT CASSEADQPQHF TRBV6-1 . TRBJ1-5 many
TGTGCCAGCAGCCCCTCCTTCGGCCTAGCGGGGTACAATGAGCAGTTCTTC CASSPSFGLAGYNEQFF TRBV7-3 TRBD2 TRBJ2-1 .
TGTGCCAGCAGCCCCTGGAGAGGGCACGAGCGGTACTTC CASSPWRGHERYF TRBV7-3 . TRBJ2-7 few
TGTGCCAGCAGCCAACTCCTGCGAGAGACCCAGTACTTC CASSQLLRETQYF TRBV14 . TRBJ2-5 few
TGCGCCAGCAGCACCCTTGAGGAGCAGTACTTC CASSTLEEQYF TRBV5-1 . TRBJ2-7 .
TGTGCCAGTAGTAGAACTAGCGTGAACACCGGGGAGCTGTTTTTT CASSRTSVNTGELFF TRBV19 TRBD2 TRBJ2-2 .
TGTGCCAGCAGCGTAGACCCCCCAGCGGGACCCTACGAGCAGTACTTC CASSVDPPAGPYEQYF TRBV9 TRBD2 TRBJ2-7 .
TGTGCCAGTAGTATGGGTCTAGCGGGAGGGCCCTACGAGCAGTACTTC CASSMGLAGGPYEQYF TRBV19 TRBD2 TRBJ2-7 few
TGTGCCAGCAGCTTAGCCGCCAGTGGCGCAGATACGCAGTATTTT CASSLAASGADTQYF TRBV7-2 . TRBJ2-3 few
TGTGCCAGTAGTATATACCGGGAAGAGACCCAGTACTTC CASSIYREETQYF TRBV19 . TRBJ2-5 .
TGCAGTGCTAGAGTAGGGCGAGAGCAGTACTTC CSARVGREQYF TRBV20-1 . TRBJ2-7 .
TGTGCCAGCAGCGTCCGGGACAGCAGTTACGAGCAGTACTTC CASSVRDSSYEQYF TRBV5-6 TRBD1 TRBJ2-7 .
TGCGCCAGCAGCTTGGAAAGCGTCCTGACTTTC CASSLESVLTF TRBV5-1 . TRBJ2-6 few
TGTGCCAGCGGGCGTAGCGGGCTCCAAGAGACCCAGTACTTC CASGRSGLQETQYF TRBV2 TRBD2 TRBJ2-5 many
TGTGCCAGCACTCGGGCTCGGGCTGACGGGGAGCTGTTTTTT CASTRARADGELFF TRBV7-2 . TRBJ2-2 many
TGCAGCGTTGTCGCCCAGCTTAACACCGGGGAGCTGTTTTTT CSVVAQLNTGELFF TRBV29-1 . TRBJ2-2 .
TGTGCCAGCAGCTTAGAGGTAGCGGGAGTTGGGGAGCTGTTTTTT CASSLEVAGVGELFF TRBV7-2 TRBD2 TRBJ2-2 .
TGTGCCAGCAGCTTTTCGGGGGACACTGAAGCTTTCTTT CASSFSGDTEAFF TRBV5-1 . TRBJ1-1 many